The entry below describes one T cell receptor (beta chain). Its antigen is currently unknown. This sample includes further DNA sequences coding for the same CDR3. The sample comes from a study of Ad26.COV2.S vaccination and SARS-CoV-2 variants. The wider study: Intramuscularly, Ad26.COV2.S was given either once or twice, 56 days apart.

The treatment was: around 19 received Ad26.COV2.S at low or high dose, single or two shots; 5 received placebo; per-sample allocation not given. After the first vaccine or placebo injection, samples were drawn on day 63. Recruitment in Boston yielded a donor of adult age, 18-55 years. Germline V gene data show CDR1 as SNHLY and CDR2 as FYNNEI. V lost 4 bases and J 4 bases, leaving 8 bases between the germline ends. This CDR3 has 13 amino acids. TCRdb's copy holds only in-frame clones and misses some; the assay was immunoSEQ multiplex PCR. The table records around 400,000 clones, approximately 83% of them present only once. General study results and limits: Placebo recipients and vaccine recipients were similar in non-spike TCR breadth. People given the vaccine had a wider spike-specific TCR breadth than placebo recipients did.

This receptor was taken from a person aged 18-60 years who received the Ad26.COV2.S COVID-19 vaccine or a placebo. Specimen: peripheral blood, collected in a trial of Ad26.COV2.S vaccine versus placebo. The chain carries TRBV2 and TRBJ1-5; the D is unclear. The CDR3 here is CASSGGGNQPQHF. CDR3 sequence (DNA): TGTGCCAGCAGTGGGGGTGGGAATCAGCCCCAGCATTTT.